This TCR beta chain was sequenced during a study of T cells after yellow fever vaccination. Study-wide background: SMART-Seq v4 Ultra Low Input prepared the low-cell-number fractions.

Of note for this clonotype: Its specificity is not known.

Trimming stripped 4 bases from V and 0 bases from J, with 16 bases between. The germline CDR1 and CDR2 sequences are MNHEY and SVGEGT. This CDR3 spans 16 amino acids. Study-wide results and caveats: Primary-vaccination clones mostly resurfaced post-booster (roughly 97% CD4, 75% to 90% CD8).

5'RACE template switching produced TCR cDNA carrying a universal primer site and UMIs. TCRdb recomputed calls from the 5' RACE reads with MiXCR, one row per CDR3 protein. The table has roughly 74,000 distinct CDR3 sequences, approximately 6.5% seen once; the top ten hold under 45%. The rearrangement links TRBV6-2 or TRBV6-3 to TRBJ2-7; D gene uncertain. The TCR sequence derives from a man aged 18 to 35 who received the YFV17D yellow fever vaccine. Sequenced here: CD8+ T cells sorted from PBMCs, sampled about 5 days after the first yellow fever vaccination. CDR3 sequence (DNA): TGTGCCAGCAGTTCGTACCTCATTGTCAGCTCCTACGAGCAGTACTTC. It specifies CASSSYLIVSSYEQYF.